One T cell receptor beta chain is described in this entry. The V and J ends lost 4 bases and 4 bases respectively, with 8 bases between them. The germline V gene encodes CDR1 MGHRA and CDR2 YSYEKL. The CDR3 is 13 residues long. Repertoires were generated with immunoSEQ multiplex PCR, while TCRdb's copy carries only in-frame clones and drops some. This table holds about 100,000 clones, 80% to 95% found once. This sample stems from a study of T cell changes during pregnancy in multiple sclerosis. The chain couples TRBV4-1 to TRBJ1-5; D unclear. The receptor was isolated from a female donor in good health, enrolled as a control in a pregnancy study. This material consisted of peripheral blood, taken in the third trimester of pregnancy. The CDR3 sequence: CASSPRENQPQHF. For the CDR3, the DNA is TGCGCCAGCAGCCCGCGGGAAAATCAGCCCCAGCATTTT.